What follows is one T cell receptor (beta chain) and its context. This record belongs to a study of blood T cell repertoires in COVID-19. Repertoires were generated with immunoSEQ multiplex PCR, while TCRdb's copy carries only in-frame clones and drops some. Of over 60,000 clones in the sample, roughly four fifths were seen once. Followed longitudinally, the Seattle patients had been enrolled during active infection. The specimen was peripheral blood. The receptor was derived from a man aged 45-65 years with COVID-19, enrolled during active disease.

CDR3 protein: CAISGTGSGEKLFF. CDR3 DNA sequence: TGTGCCATCAGCGGGACAGGGAGTGGGGAAAAACTGTTTTTT. The rearrangement joins TRBV10-3 to TRBJ1-4, with TRBD1 identical over 9 bases. The trim removed 6 bases at V and 8 bases at J, leaving 7 bases unmatched. Germline V gene data show CDR1 as ENHRY and CDR2 as SYGVKD. CDR3 length: 14 amino acids.